The clone carrying this TCR beta chain was counted at least ten times. The antigen is not known. The data derive from a study of early T cells in non-severe SARS-CoV-2 infection. Overall study context: Chains stayed unpaired after sequencing of bulk RNA from unsorted whole blood.

In the library, individual cDNA molecules carried attached unique molecular identifiers. TCRdb re-called the 5' RACE reads with MiXCR, one entry per CDR3 protein. The sample lists tens of thousands of distinct CDR3 sequences, around 6% seen once, with 14% in the top ten. V lost 4 bases and J 5 bases, leaving 13 bases between the germline ends. Germline V lookup: CDR1 SGDLS, CDR2 YYNGEE. The length of the CDR3 is 13 residues. The study, taken as a whole, reports: Reliance on VDJdb matching favored anti-spike CD8 responses; private and CD4 specificities were missed.

The J gene is TRBJ2-7, the V gene TRBV9, with D possibly TRBD2 on 6 matching bases. The source was whole blood, collected at baseline. This TCR was recovered from an adult who was a healthcare worker with PCR-confirmed SARS-CoV-2 infection or an uninfected control (not recorded which). CDR3 region: CASSTGAAHEQYF. In DNA, the CDR3 is TGTGCCAGCAGCACGGGAGCGGCACACGAGCAGTACTTC.